A selection of T cell receptor beta chains follows, all from one sample in a study of cytomegalovirus exposure and HLA in healthy donors. Repertoires were generated with immunoSEQ multiplex PCR, while TCRdb's copy carries only in-frame clones and drops some. Here the sample spans approximately 130,000 clones, around four fifths being singletons. Specimen: PBMCs. The receptor source for this set is a boy between 10 and 17 years old in good health and CMV-seronegative. Each CDR3 is given with its conserved first and last residue. The D gene is left open where the match is weak. Not all rows give a size; the values are once, few, many and, for expanded clones, a class.

len: 14; abundance: -; d_gene: TRBD1; v_gene: TRBV7-9; j_gene: TRBJ2-1; CDR3nt: TGTGCCAGCAGCCAGGGGGCCTCCTACAATGAGCAGTTCTTC; CDR3aa: CASSQGASYNEQFF
len: 10; abundance: -; d_gene: -; v_gene: TRBV30; j_gene: TRBJ1-3; CDR3nt: TGTGCCTGGTCCGGGAACACCATATATTTT; CDR3aa: CAWSGNTIYF
len: 15; abundance: -; d_gene: -; v_gene: TRBV6-4; j_gene: TRBJ2-3; CDR3nt: TGTGCCAGCAGTCAGAGGGGGGGGATTCTTGATACGCAGTATTTT; CDR3aa: CASSQRGGILDTQYF
len: 13; abundance: -; d_gene: -; v_gene: TRBV30; j_gene: TRBJ1-1; CDR3nt: TGTGCCTGGAGTGTTATCACAGGGACTGAAGCTTTCTTT; CDR3aa: CAWSVITGTEAFF
len: 15; abundance: once; d_gene: TRBD2; v_gene: TRBV30; j_gene: TRBJ2-3; CDR3nt: TGTGCCTGGAGTGTAGAGGCGGGAGAGACAGATACGCAGTATTTT; CDR3aa: CAWSVEAGETDTQYF
len: 15; abundance: -; d_gene: -; v_gene: TRBV15; j_gene: TRBJ1-4; CDR3nt: TGTGCCACCAGCAGAACCCCGGGGTTTAATGAAAAACTGTTTTTT; CDR3aa: CATSRTPGFNEKLFF
len: 15; abundance: -; d_gene: TRBD1; v_gene: TRBV6-1; j_gene: TRBJ1-1; CDR3nt: TGTGCCAGCGGACAGGGGGCTTCTAGGACCACTGAAGCTTTCTTT; CDR3aa: CASGQGASRTTEAFF
len: 16; abundance: -; d_gene: -; v_gene: TRBV21-1; j_gene: TRBJ2-5; CDR3nt: TGTGCCAGCAGCAAAGTGGGGTTGGGGGGAGGAGAGACCCAGTACTTC; CDR3aa: CASSKVGLGGGETQYF
len: 15; abundance: -; d_gene: TRBD2; v_gene: TRBV6-6; j_gene: TRBJ2-3; CDR3nt: TGTGCCAGCAGTTCCCTGACTAGCGGCACAGATACGCAGTATTTT; CDR3aa: CASSSLTSGTDTQYF
len: 14; abundance: -; d_gene: TRBD2; v_gene: TRBV13; j_gene: TRBJ2-1; CDR3nt: TGTGCCAGCGCCCGGCGGGAGAGGTACAATGAGCAGTTCTTC; CDR3aa: CASARRERYNEQFF
len: 16; abundance: once; d_gene: -; v_gene: TRBV4-2; j_gene: TRBJ1-3; CDR3nt: TGTGCCAGCAGCCAAGATACTGGACAGCCTGGAAACACCATATATTTT; CDR3aa: CASSQDTGQPGNTIYF
len: 15; abundance: -; d_gene: TRBD1; v_gene: TRBV5-6; j_gene: TRBJ1-4; CDR3nt: TGTGCCAGCAGCTTTCTACAGGGGTTCGGGGAAAAACTGTTTTTT; CDR3aa: CASSFLQGFGEKLFF
len: 15; abundance: -; d_gene: -; v_gene: TRBV11-2; j_gene: TRBJ1-5; CDR3nt: TGTGCCAGCAGCTATGCTATGGGAGGCAATCAGCCCCAGCATTTT; CDR3aa: CASSYAMGGNQPQHF
len: 17; abundance: -; d_gene: TRBD1; v_gene: TRBV27; j_gene: TRBJ2-5; CDR3nt: TGTGCCAGCAGTTACGGACAGGGTCTGGATGGGGGTGAGACCCAGTACTTC; CDR3aa: CASSYGQGLDGGETQYF
len: 18; abundance: -; d_gene: -; v_gene: TRBV30; j_gene: TRBJ2-6; CDR3nt: TGTGCCTGGAGTGGCCGGTACCTGGCGAGGGCTGGGGCCAACGTCCTGACTTTC; CDR3aa: CAWSGRYLARAGANVLTF
len: 18; abundance: once; d_gene: -; v_gene: TRBV10-3; j_gene: TRBJ2-2; CDR3nt: TGTGCCATCAGTGAAGATATAGGTTCTAGCTCGAACACCGGGGAGCTGTTTTTT; CDR3aa: CAISEDIGSSSNTGELFF
len: 14; abundance: -; d_gene: TRBD1; v_gene: TRBV6-1; j_gene: TRBJ1-4; CDR3nt: TGTGCCAGCGGGGGACAGGGCGATAATGAAAAACTGTTTTTT; CDR3aa: CASGGQGDNEKLFF